This T cell receptor beta chain was found in a study of blood T cell repertoires in COVID-19. Study in general: Italy, Spain and the United States were the sources of the convalescent and acute COVID-19 samples. Sample material is recorded as cDNA or gDNA derived from T cells, B-cell-depleted T cells, or PBMCs.

The V segment lost 2 bases and the J segment 1 base; nucleotides outside the gene matches: 4. The CDR3 length is 15 residues. The data were produced by immunoSEQ multiplex PCR, yet TCRdb's version contains in-frame clones alone and is incomplete. The table lists about 82,000 clones, about 82% of them singletons, with about 20% in the top ten. This sequence was found in an elderly man with active or convalescent COVID-19. V and J are TRBV6-7 and TRBJ1-1; 7 bases are shared with TRBD1. TRBV6-7 is placed among ORFs of uncertain function. Material for sequencing was peripheral blood. The CDR3 reads CASSYRRQGNTEAFF. The CDR3 region has the DNA TGTGCCAGCAGTTACCGACGACAGGGGAACACTGAAGCTTTCTTT.